This is a list of T cell receptor beta chains from one sample in a study of blood T cell repertoires in COVID-19. Profiling relied on immunoSEQ multiplex PCR, and the TCRdb table lists in-frame clones only, not all of them. The profile covers about 50,000 clones, with roughly 85% appearing a single time and roughly 10% taken by the ten largest. The specimen was peripheral blood. All receptors come from a human donor in a cohort sampled during active COVID-19. Both conserved end residues are part of each CDR3. A D gene is named only where the DNA matches it firmly. The listing skips clone size in some rows; elsewhere it reads once, few, many or a size class.

d_call | clone_size | j_call | v_call | cdr3_aa | cdr3_nt
NA | NA | TRBJ1-5 | TRBV5-6 | CASSLATGGNQPQHF | TGTGCCAGCAGCTTGGCGACGGGAGGCAATCAGCCCCAGCATTTT
TRBD2 | NA | TRBJ2-5 | TRBV10-1 | CASSGSSGMQETQYF | TGCGCCAGCAGTGGATCCAGCGGGATGCAAGAGACCCAGTACTTC
TRBD1 | NA | TRBJ1-1 | TRBV5-1 | CASSFLTGENTEAFF | TGCGCCAGCAGCTTCCTCACAGGGGAGAACACTGAAGCTTTCTTT
NA | NA | TRBJ2-6 | TRBV6-5 | CASQPRRSGANVLTF | TGTGCCAGCCAACCCCGGAGATCTGGGGCCAACGTCCTGACTTTC
NA | NA | TRBJ1-2 | TRBV4-1 | CASSQGRGYGYTF | TGCGCCAGCAGCCAAGGTCGGGGGTATGGCTACACCTTC
TRBD2 | once | TRBJ2-5 | TRBV7-3 | CASSAPWGSGRIRETQYF | TGTGCCAGCAGCGCCCCCTGGGGTAGCGGGAGAATCAGGGAGACCCAGTACTTC
NA | NA | TRBJ2-4 | TRBV6-2/TRBV6-3 | CASSGGYLAKNIQYF | TGTGCCAGCAGTGGGGGGTATCTAGCCAAAAACATTCAGTACTTC
TRBD1 | NA | TRBJ1-5 | TRBV5-4 | CASSHGTGGSNQPQHF | TGTGCCAGCAGCCACGGGACAGGGGGGAGCAATCAGCCCCAGCATTTT
NA | few | TRBJ1-5 | TRBV18 | CASSLGTFSNQPQHF | TGTGCCAGCTCACTAGGGACATTCAGCAATCAGCCCCAGCATTTT
NA | NA | TRBJ1-2 | TRBV6-6 | CASSSGTSGYGYTF | TGTGCCAGCAGTTCCGGGACATCTGGCTATGGCTACACCTTC
NA | NA | TRBJ1-2 | TRBV12-3/TRBV12-4 | CASSPGSYGYTF | TGTGCCAGCAGTCCAGGGTCCTATGGCTACACCTTC
NA | NA | TRBJ2-2 | TRBV20-1 | CSASRQANTGELFF | TGCAGTGCTAGTAGACAGGCGAACACCGGGGAGCTGTTTTTT
NA | NA | TRBJ2-5 | TRBV7-2 | CASSLDRGQETQYF | TGTGCCAGCAGCTTAGATAGGGGCCAAGAGACCCAGTACTTC
TRBD1 | NA | TRBJ2-1 | TRBV11-2 | CASSPQTGTEYNEQFF | TGTGCCAGCAGCCCCCAAACTGGGACAGAGTACAATGAGCAGTTCTTC
TRBD2 | NA | TRBJ2-1 | TRBV10-2 | CATRLAGDGNEQFF | TGCGCCACCCGACTAGCGGGAGACGGCAATGAGCAGTTCTTC
NA | NA | TRBJ2-3 | TRBV9 | CASRPGAQTDTQYF | TGTGCCAGCAGGCCAGGGGCGCAAACAGATACGCAGTATTTT
TRBD1 | NA | TRBJ2-7 | TRBV5-5 | CASSKLPPGTGRYEQYF | TGTGCCAGCAGCAAATTACCCCCCGGGACAGGGAGGTACGAGCAGTACTTC
TRBD2 | NA | TRBJ2-1 | TRBV28 | CASSFAIAGGDEQFF | TGTGCCAGCAGTTTCGCGATAGCGGGAGGGGACGAGCAGTTCTTC
NA | NA | TRBJ1-1 | TRBV7-8 | CASSVDRNTEAFF | TGTGCCAGCAGCGTGGACAGGAACACTGAAGCTTTCTTT
NA | NA | TRBJ2-1 | TRBV7-8 | CASSPPTSAAYNEQFF | TGTGCCAGCAGCCCCCCGACTAGTGCGGCCTACAATGAGCAGTTCTTC
NA | many | TRBJ1-5 | TRBV6-5 | CASGRDQPQHF | TGTGCCAGCGGCAGGGATCAGCCCCAGCATTTT
TRBD1 | NA | TRBJ2-7 | TRBV19 | CASKVQGTRLADYEQYF | TGTGCCAGTAAGGTACAGGGGACCCGATTGGCCGACTACGAGCAGTACTTC